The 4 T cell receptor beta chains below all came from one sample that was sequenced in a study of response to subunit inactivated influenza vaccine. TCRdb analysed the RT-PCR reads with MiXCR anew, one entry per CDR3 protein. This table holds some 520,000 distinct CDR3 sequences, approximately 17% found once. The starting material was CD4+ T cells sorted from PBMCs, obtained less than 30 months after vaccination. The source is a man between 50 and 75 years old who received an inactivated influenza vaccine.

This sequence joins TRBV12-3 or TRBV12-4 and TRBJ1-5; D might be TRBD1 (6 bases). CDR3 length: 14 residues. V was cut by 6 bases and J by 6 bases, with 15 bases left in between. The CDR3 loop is CASSQTGLAQPQHF. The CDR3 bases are TGTGCCAGCAGCCAGACAGGTCTGGCTCAGCCCCAGCATTTT.

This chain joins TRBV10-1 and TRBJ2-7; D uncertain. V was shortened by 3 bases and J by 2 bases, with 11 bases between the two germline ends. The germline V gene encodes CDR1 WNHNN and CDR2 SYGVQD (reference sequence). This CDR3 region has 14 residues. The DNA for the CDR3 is TGCGCCAGCAGTGAATCTGGGGTTCCCTACGAGCAGTACTTC. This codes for CASSESGVPYEQYF.

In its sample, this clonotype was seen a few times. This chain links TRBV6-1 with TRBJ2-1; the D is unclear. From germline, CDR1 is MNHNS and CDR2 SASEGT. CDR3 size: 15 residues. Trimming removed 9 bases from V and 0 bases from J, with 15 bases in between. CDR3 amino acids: CASLAARSSYNEQFF. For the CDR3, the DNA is TGTGCCAGTTTGGCCGCCAGGAGCTCCTACAATGAGCAGTTCTTC.

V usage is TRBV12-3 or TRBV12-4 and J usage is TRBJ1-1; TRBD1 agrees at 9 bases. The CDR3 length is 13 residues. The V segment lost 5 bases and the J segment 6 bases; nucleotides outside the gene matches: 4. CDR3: CASSKQGASEAFF. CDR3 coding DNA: TGTGCCAGCAGTAAACAGGGGGCCTCTGAAGCTTTCTTT.